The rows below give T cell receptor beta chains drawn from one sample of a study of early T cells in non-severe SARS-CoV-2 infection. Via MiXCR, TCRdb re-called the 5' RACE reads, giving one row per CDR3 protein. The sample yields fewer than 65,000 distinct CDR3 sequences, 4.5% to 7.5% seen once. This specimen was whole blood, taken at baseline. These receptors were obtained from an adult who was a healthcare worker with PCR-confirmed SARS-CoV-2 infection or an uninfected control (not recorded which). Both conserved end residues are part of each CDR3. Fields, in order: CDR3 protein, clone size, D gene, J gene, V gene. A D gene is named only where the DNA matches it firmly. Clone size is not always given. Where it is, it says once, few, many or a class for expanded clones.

CASSPTSTEAFF | many | NA | TRBJ1-1 | TRBV6-2/TRBV6-3
CASSSPLAQYF | many | NA | TRBJ2-3 | TRBV7-9
CASSPGTNTGELFF | many | NA | TRBJ2-2 | TRBV18
CSVARDSSETQYF | NA | TRBD1 | TRBJ2-5 | TRBV29-1
CASSSTVRTQYF | many | NA | TRBJ2-5 | TRBV11-2
CASRQGFGGVTEAFF | few | NA | TRBJ1-1 | TRBV28
CASSLDAGAAFF | NA | NA | TRBJ1-1 | TRBV7-2
CASSWGNYGYTF | few | NA | TRBJ1-2 | TRBV25-1
CASTPAVANTGELFF | few | NA | TRBJ2-2 | TRBV28
CATSDLGRNEQFF | many | NA | TRBJ2-1 | TRBV24-1
CSSTTGNTEAFF | many | NA | TRBJ1-1 | TRBV29-1
CSASRGLLYNEQFF | many | NA | TRBJ2-1 | TRBV20-1
CASSFWSDSTDTQYF | many | NA | TRBJ2-3 | TRBV7-8